This T cell receptor beta chain was identified during a study of blood T cell repertoires in COVID-19. Study-wide background: Spain, Italy and the United States supplied samples that represented acute and convalescent COVID-19.

Original handling: The authors estimated nucleated cell counts from reference gene primer amplification. Profiled with immunoSEQ multiplex PCR; TCRdb holds only in-frame clones, not every one. That table furnishes V, J and clone size, whereas the DNA furnished D and trimming. This table has approximately 40,000 clones, about 90% appearing once. Specimen: peripheral blood. The source of this sequence is a woman of 80 years or more with acute or convalescent COVID-19.

This chain's CDR3 is CASSIEGAQRHYGYTF. The CDR3 nucleotides read TGTGCCAGTAGTATAGAAGGGGCTCAACGGCACTATGGCTACACCTTC. The chain uses TRBV19 and TRBJ1-2, with a possible D match to TRBD1 (5 bases). V lost 0 bases and J 3 bases, leaving 14 bases between the germline ends. The length of the CDR3 is 16 residues. The germline CDR1 and CDR2 sequences are LNHDA and SQIVND (reference sequence).